The 15 T cell receptor beta chains given below trace back to one sample, sequenced in a study of cytomegalovirus exposure and HLA in healthy donors. With 60 Vbeta and 13 Jbeta primers, the PCR was carried out. This table comes from immunoSEQ multiplex PCR, and its TCRdb copy is limited to in-frame clones, with some not included. The table shows fewer than 200,000 clones, with around 83% occurring only once. The sample comprised PBMCs. The receptors originated from a man between 25 and 39 years old in good health and CMV-seropositive.

The rearrangement joins TRBV7-8 to TRBJ2-7; 10 bases are a match to TRBD2. Germline V gives CDR1 SGHVS, CDR2 FQNEAQ. The CDR3 runs to 15 residues. J was trimmed by 4 bases and V by 1 base; bases with no gene match: 4. This CDR3 is CASSLDRTSGYEQYF. The CDR3 DNA is TGTGCCAGCAGCTTAGACAGGACTAGCGGATACGAGCAGTACTTC. Drawing the rest from reference TRBV7-8 and TRBJ2-7, the complete variable domain is GAGVSQSPRYKVAKRGQDVALRCDPISGHVSLFWYQQALGQGPEFLTYFQNEAQLDKSGLPSDRFFAERPEGSVSTLKIQRTQQEDSAVYLCASSLDRTSGYEQYFGPGTRLTVT.

CDR3 nucleotides: TGTGCCAGCAGCCAAGCAGGACACAATCAGCCCCAGCATTTT. It specifies CASSQAGHNQPQHF. This chain connects TRBV14 to TRBJ1-5; D may be TRBD1 (5 bases). Germline V lookup: CDR1 SGHDN, CDR2 FVKESK. V shed 1 base and J shed 3 bases, with 7 bases lying between them. The CDR3 has 14 amino acids. Looking up the rest from reference TRBV14 and TRBJ1-5 gives the full variable domain: EAGVTQFPSHSVIEKGQTVTLRCDPISGHDNLYWYRRVMGKEIKFLLHFVKESKQDESGMPNNRFLAERTGGTYSTLKVQPAELEDSGVYFCASSQAGHNQPQHFGDGTRLSIL.

This chain connects TRBV2 to TRBJ2-1; 9 bases are shared with TRBD1. Germline V gene sequence: CDR1 SNHLY, CDR2 FYNNEI. After removal of 6 bases from V and 4 bases from J, the junction contained 4 bases not matched to a gene. CDR3 length equals 14 residues. CDR3 sequence: CASSLTGGYNEQFF. Here the CDR3 DNA reads TGTGCCAGCAGCCTGACAGGGGGGTACAATGAGCAGTTCTTC.

This sequence joins TRBV19 and TRBJ2-2; 9 nucleotides match TRBD2. Trimming removed 6 bases from V and 6 bases from J; junction bases left unmatched: 5. The length of the CDR3 is 14 residues. Germline V CDR1 and CDR2: LNHDA, SQIVND (reference sequence). The CDR3 DNA is TGTGCCAGTAGCTTAGCGGGAGCTGCCGGGGAGCTGTTTTTT. Translating gives CASSLAGAAGELFF.

This clone was recorded once. This chain links TRBV29-1 with TRBJ2-3; a weak D match, TRBD1 (6 bases). In germline, CDR1 is SQVTM, CDR2 ANQGSEA. V was clipped by 5 bases and J by 7 bases, with 16 bases between them. The CDR3 runs to 13 residues. The CDR3 nucleotides read TGCAGCGTTAACGGTGGACAGACTTATACGCAGTATTTT. Residues: CSVNGGQTYTQYF.

This clone came up a few times. The genes are TRBV5-6 and TRBJ2-2; 7 bases match TRBD1. This CDR3 region has 16 residues. From germline, CDR1 is SGHDT and CDR2 YYEEEE. J lost 0 bases, V lost 4 bases, and 6 bases had no gene match. The CDR3 spells CASSHLGGTNTGELFF. Written as DNA, the CDR3 is TGTGCCAGCAGCCATTTAGGGGGCACGAACACCGGGGAGCTGTTTTTT.

The V call is TRBV5-1, the J call TRBJ2-5; D call uncertain. Germline assignment: CDR1 SGHRS and CDR2 YFSETQ. CDR3 length equals 15 residues. Between the trimmed V and J ends, which lost 6 bases and 3 bases, there was a span of 18 bases. The CDR3: CASNVANRGEETQYF. The CDR3 DNA follows: TGCGCCAGCAATGTCGCAAACCGAGGAGAAGAGACCCAGTACTTC.

Notes on this clone: Distinct nucleotide sequences in the sample also encode this CDR3. This chain joins TRBV5-1 and TRBJ1-1, with D tentatively TRBD1 (5 bases). CDR1 is SGHRS, CDR2 YFSETQ, per germline. The CDR3 is made up of 13 amino acids. Trimming stripped 3 bases from V and 1 base from J, with 7 bases between. CDR3 region: CASSWGQNTEAFF. CDR3 in DNA: TGCGCCAGCAGCTGGGGCCAGAACACTGAAGCTTTCTTT.

The chain is built from TRBV6-1 and TRBJ1-5, with a tentative D call TRBD1 (5 bases). CDR1 is MNHNS, CDR2 SASEGT, per germline. V was trimmed by 9 bases and J by 2 bases, leaving 11 bases between them. CDR3 length equals 13 residues. CDR3 sequence reads: CASSGGGNQPQHF. The DNA for the CDR3 is TGTGCCAGTTCCGGGGGAGGCAATCAGCCCCAGCATTTT.

In its sample, this clone was seen once. This chain joins TRBV7-2 and TRBJ2-3, with TRBD1 as a possible D gene (5 bases). The CDR3 spans 13 residues. Germline values: CDR1 SGHTA, CDR2 FQGNSA. Trimming cost V 1 base and J 9 bases, with 11 bases left between them. The CDR3 DNA sequence: TGTGCCAGCAGCTTAGGCCACCCAGGGACGCAGTATTTT. Translated: CASSLGHPGTQYF.

The chain uses TRBV29-1 and TRBJ2-3; possibly TRBD2 for D (5 bases). Germline CDR1 is SQVTM and CDR2 is ANQGSEA. Deletions cut 4 bases from V and 0 bases from J, with 14 bases between. The CDR3 covers 15 residues. The CDR3 loop reads CSVVGTDFSTDTQYF. The CDR3 bases are TGCAGCGTTGTTGGTACGGACTTCAGCACAGATACGCAGTATTTT.

The rearrangement links TRBV6-6 to TRBJ2-7; 7 bases map to TRBD1. The ends lost 7 bases at V and 6 bases at J; junction bases unmatched: 12. CDR3 length: 14 residues. From germline, CDR1 is MNHNY and CDR2 SVGAGI (reference sequence). The CDR3 protein is CASTDREKLGEQYV. The DNA for the CDR3 is TGTGCCAGCACAGACAGGGAGAAGTTGGGCGAGCAGTACGTC.

V gene TRBV30 combines with J gene TRBJ2-3, with TRBD2 matching over 7 bases. The length of the CDR3 is 15 residues. V trimming: 2 bases; J trimming: 0 bases; junction bases outside the gene matches: 5. Germline CDR1 GTSNPN, CDR2 SVGIG (reference sequence). This CDR3 is CAWSTAGASTDTQYF. In nucleotides, the CDR3 is TGTGCCTGGAGTACCGCGGGAGCCAGCACAGATACGCAGTATTTT.

The chain combines TRBV29-1 with TRBJ2-1; 12 nucleotides agree with TRBD2. Germline CDR1 and CDR2: SQVTM and ANQGSEA. The CDR3 spans 14 residues. V was clipped by 5 bases and J by 6 bases; unmatched bases: 5. The CDR3 nucleotides are TGCAGCGTTCTACTAGCGGGAGGAGGCAATGAGCAGTTCTTC. Its translation is CSVLLAGGGNEQFF.

The CDR3 DNA is TGTGCCAGCAGTTACCGGGATCGGGGGGCCAACGTCCTGACTTTC. Its protein product is CASSYRDRGANVLTF. The V call is TRBV6-5, the J call TRBJ2-6; weak D call: TRBD2 (5 bases). Trimming took off 2 bases at V and 4 bases at J, with 9 bases between the two ends. The V gene's germline CDR1 is MNHEY and CDR2 SVGAGI. The CDR3 has 15 residues.